The clone carrying this T cell receptor beta chain was detected only a few times. TCRdb itself ran the 5' RACE reads through MiXCR, one entry per CDR3 protein. Among approximately 330,000 distinct CDR3 sequences listed, roughly 3.9% were seen once. Germline values: CDR1 SNHLY, CDR2 FYNNEI. V dropped 7 bases and J dropped 6 bases, with 10 bases sitting between them. The CDR3 runs to 11 residues. This sample was included in a study of T cells after yellow fever vaccination. The chain carries TRBV2 and TRBJ2-7; D is ambiguous. The origin of this receptor is a man younger than 35 who received the YFV17D yellow fever vaccine. Sequencing used PBMCs, obtained 5 days after the yellow fever booster vaccination. The CDR3 loop is CASKTGREQYF. In DNA form, the CDR3 reads TGTGCCAGCAAGACCGGCCGCGAGCAGTACTTC.